This T cell receptor beta chain was documented in a study of control samples from healthy donors and cancer patients. This clone was detected only once. This CDR3 is 11 amino acids long. J gave up 10 bases and V 8 bases, and 6 bases lay outside the gene matches. Data came from immunoSEQ multiplex PCR; TCRdb stores just in-frame clones and leaves some out. The sample lists about 82,000 clones, 80% to 90% seen once, with roughly a fifth in the top ten. The genes are TRBV12-3 or TRBV12-4 and TRBJ1-1, with 8 bases fitting TRBD1. The sequence derives from a man aged 45 to 65 in good health. Sample: blood. The CDR3 is CASRTGGLAFF. The CDR3, as DNA: TGTGCCAGCCGAACAGGGGGGTTAGCTTTCTTT.